The source of this T cell receptor beta chain is a study of blood T cell repertoires in COVID-19. Across the study: Spain, Italy and the United States supplied samples that represented acute and convalescent COVID-19. PBMCs, B-cell-depleted T cells, or T cells provided the cDNA or gDNA that made up the material.

This clone has just a few counts. Authors' analysis steps: Amplification from reference gene primers served as the basis for estimated nucleated cell counts. TCRdb's table, derived via immunoSEQ multiplex PCR, lists solely in-frame clones and lacks some. The V and J calls and clone size come from that table; D and trimming were worked out from the DNA. Among some 71,000 clones listed, more than 65% were seen once. CDR1 is MDHEN and CDR2 is SYDVKM in the germline V gene. This CDR3 is 12 amino acids long. V lost 9 bases to trimming and J lost 7 bases; unmatched junction nucleotides: 6. Sequences were obtained from peripheral blood. The source of this sequence is a woman aged 45-59 years with acute or convalescent COVID-19. The gene calls are TRBV28 and TRBJ1-5; TRBD1 matches 7 bases. CDR3 sequence (DNA): TGTGCCAGTTTACAGGGGACCCAGCCCCAGCATTTT. This gives the protein CASLQGTQPQHF.